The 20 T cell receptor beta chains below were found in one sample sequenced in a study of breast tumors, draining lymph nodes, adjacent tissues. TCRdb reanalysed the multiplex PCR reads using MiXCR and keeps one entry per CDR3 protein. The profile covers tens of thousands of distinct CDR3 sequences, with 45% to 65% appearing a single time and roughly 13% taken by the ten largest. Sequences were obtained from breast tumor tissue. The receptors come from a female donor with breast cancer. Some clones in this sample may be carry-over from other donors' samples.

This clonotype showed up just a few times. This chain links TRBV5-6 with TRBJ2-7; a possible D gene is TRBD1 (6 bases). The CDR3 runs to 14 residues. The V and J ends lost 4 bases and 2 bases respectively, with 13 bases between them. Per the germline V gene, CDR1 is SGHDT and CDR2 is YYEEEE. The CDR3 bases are TGTGCCAGCAGCACACCTGACAGGCCCTACGAGCAGTACTTC. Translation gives CASSTPDRPYEQYF.

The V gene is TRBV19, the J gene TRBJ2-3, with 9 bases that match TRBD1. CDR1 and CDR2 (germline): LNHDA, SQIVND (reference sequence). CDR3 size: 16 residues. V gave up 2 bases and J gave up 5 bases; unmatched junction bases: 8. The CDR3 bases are TGTGCCAGTAGTATACCCCTCCGGGACAGGGTAGATACGCAGTATTTT. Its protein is CASSIPLRDRVDTQYF.

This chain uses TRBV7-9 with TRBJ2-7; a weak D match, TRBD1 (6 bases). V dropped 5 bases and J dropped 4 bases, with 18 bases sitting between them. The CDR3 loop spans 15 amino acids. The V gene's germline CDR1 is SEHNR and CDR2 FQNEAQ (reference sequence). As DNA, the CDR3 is TGTGCCAGCAGCCAGGGGAAGGAAGTCTCATACGAGCAGTACTTC. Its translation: CASSQGKEVSYEQYF.

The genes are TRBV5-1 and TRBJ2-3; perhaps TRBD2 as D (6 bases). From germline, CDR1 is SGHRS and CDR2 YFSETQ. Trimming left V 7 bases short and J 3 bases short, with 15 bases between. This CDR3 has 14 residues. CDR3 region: CASARLDGTDTQYF. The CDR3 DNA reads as TGCGCCAGCGCACGACTAGATGGAACAGATACGCAGTATTTT.

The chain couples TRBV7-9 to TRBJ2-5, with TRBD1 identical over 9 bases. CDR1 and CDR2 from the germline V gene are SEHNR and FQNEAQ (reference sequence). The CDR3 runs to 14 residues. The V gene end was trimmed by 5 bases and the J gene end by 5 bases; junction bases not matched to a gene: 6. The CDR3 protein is CASSVGQGKETQYF. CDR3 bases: TGTGCCAGCAGCGTGGGACAGGGAAAGGAGACCCAGTACTTC.

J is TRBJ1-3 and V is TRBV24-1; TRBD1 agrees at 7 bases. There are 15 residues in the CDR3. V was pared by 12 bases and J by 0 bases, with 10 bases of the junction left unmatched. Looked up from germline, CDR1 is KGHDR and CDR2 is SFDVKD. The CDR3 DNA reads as TGTGCCTTCTCAGACAGGGATTGCTCTGGAAACACCATATATTTT. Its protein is CAFSDRDCSGNTIYF.

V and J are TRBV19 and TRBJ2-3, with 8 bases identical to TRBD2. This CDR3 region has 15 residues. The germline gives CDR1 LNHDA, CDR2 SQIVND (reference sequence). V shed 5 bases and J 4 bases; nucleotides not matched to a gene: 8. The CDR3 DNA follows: TGTGCCAGTAGTCCACGGGGGGGCCGGGCAGATACGCAGTATTTT. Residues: CASSPRGGRADTQYF.

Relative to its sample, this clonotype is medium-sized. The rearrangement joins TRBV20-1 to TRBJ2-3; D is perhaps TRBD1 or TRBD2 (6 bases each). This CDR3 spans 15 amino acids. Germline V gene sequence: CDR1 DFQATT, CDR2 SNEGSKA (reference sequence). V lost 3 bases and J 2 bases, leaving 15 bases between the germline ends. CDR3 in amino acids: CSASSSRGLTDTQYF. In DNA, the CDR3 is TGCAGTGCTAGCAGTTCTCGGGGGCTCACAGATACGCAGTATTTT.

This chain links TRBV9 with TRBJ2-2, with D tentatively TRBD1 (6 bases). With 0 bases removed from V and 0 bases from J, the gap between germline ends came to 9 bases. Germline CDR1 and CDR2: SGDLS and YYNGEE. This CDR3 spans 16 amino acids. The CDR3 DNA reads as TGTGCCAGCAGCGTAGGTGGACAGTCGAACACCGGGGAGCTGTTTTTT. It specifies CASSVGGQSNTGELFF. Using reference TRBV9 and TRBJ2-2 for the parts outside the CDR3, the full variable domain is DSGVTQTPKHLITATGQRVTLRCSPRSGDLSVYWYQQSLDQGLQFLIQYYNGEERAKGNILERFSAQQFPDLHSELNLSSLELGDSALYFCASSVGGQSNTGELFFGEGSRLTVL.

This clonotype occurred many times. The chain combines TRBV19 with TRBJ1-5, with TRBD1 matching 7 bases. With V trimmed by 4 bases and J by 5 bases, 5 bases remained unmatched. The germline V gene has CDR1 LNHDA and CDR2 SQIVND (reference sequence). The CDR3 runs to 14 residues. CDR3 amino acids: CASSTGRGHQPQHF. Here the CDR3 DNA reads TGTGCCAGTAGTACGGGGAGGGGGCATCAGCCCCAGCATTTT.

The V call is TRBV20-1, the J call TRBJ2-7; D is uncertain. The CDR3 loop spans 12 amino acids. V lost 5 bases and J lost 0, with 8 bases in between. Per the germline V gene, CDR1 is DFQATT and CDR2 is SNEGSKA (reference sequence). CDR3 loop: CSAWDGSYEQYF. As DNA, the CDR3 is TGCAGTGCTTGGGATGGCTCCTACGAGCAGTACTTC.

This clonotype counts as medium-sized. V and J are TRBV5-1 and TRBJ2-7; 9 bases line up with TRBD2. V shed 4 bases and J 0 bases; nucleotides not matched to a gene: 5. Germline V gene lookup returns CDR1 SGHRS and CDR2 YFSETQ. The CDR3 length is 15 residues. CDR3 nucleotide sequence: TGCGCCAGCAGCATTAATAGCGGGAGCTCCTACGAGCAGTACTTC. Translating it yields CASSINSGSSYEQYF.

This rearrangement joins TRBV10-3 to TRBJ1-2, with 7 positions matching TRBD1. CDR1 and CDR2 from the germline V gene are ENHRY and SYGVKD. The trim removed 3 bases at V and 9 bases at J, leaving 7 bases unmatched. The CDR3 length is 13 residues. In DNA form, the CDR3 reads TGTGCCATCAGTGAAGGGGACAGACCGCGCTACACCTTC. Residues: CAISEGDRPRYTF.

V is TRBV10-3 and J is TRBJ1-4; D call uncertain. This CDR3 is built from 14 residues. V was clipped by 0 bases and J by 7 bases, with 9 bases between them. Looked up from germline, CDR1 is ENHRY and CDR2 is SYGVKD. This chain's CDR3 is CAISESGRSEKLFF. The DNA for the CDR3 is TGTGCCATCAGTGAGTCGGGGAGAAGTGAAAAACTGTTTTTT.

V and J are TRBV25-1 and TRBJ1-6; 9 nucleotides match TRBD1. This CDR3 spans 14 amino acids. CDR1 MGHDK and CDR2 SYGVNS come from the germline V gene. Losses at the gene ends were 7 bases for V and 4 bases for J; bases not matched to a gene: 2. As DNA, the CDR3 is TGTGCCAGCACAGGGACAGGGTATAATTCACCCCTCCACTTT. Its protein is CASTGTGYNSPLHF.

CDR3: CASKPAYGYTF. The CDR3 nucleotides are TGTGCCAGCAAACCCGCCTATGGCTACACCTTC. V usage is TRBV6-2 or TRBV6-3 and J usage is TRBJ1-2, with D hard to call. The CDR3 has 11 amino acids. Germline values: CDR1 MNHEY, CDR2 SVGEGT. Trimming shortened V by 7 bases and J by 4 bases, and 7 bases separated the two germline ends.

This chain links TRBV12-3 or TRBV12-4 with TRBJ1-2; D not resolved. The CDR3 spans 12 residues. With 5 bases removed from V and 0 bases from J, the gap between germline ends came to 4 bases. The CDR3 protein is CASSRTNYGYTF. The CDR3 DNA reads TGTGCCAGCAGTCGAACTAACTATGGCTACACCTTC.

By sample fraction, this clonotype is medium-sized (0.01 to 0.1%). The CDR3 coding sequence is TGTGCCAGCAGCTTAGACAGGGGATCGAAAAATTCACCCCTCCACTTT. The encoded protein is CASSLDRGSKNSPLHF. The rearrangement uses TRBV7-9 and TRBJ1-6; 7 bases fit TRBD1. J was trimmed by 7 bases and V by 1 base; bases with no gene match: 7. The germline V gene encodes CDR1 SEHNR and CDR2 FQNEAQ (reference sequence). The CDR3 extends over 16 amino acids. Supplemented by reference TRBV7-9 and TRBJ1-6, the full variable domain reads DTGVSQNPRHKITKRGQNVTFRCDPISEHNRLYWYRQTLGQGPEFLTYFQNEAQLEKSRLLSDRFSAERPKGSFSTLEIQRTEQGDSAMYLCASSLDRGSKNSPLHFGNGTRLTVT.

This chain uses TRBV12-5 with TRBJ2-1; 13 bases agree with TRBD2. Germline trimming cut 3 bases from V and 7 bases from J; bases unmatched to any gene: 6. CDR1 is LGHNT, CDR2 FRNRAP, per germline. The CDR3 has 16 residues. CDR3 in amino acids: CASGFMRTSGGNEQFF. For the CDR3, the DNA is TGTGCTAGTGGTTTCATGAGGACTAGCGGGGGAAATGAGCAGTTCTTC.

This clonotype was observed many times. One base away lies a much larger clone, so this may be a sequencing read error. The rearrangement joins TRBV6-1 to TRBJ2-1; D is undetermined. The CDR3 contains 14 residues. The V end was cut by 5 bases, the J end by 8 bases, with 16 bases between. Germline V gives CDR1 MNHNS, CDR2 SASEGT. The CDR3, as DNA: TGTGCCAGCAGTCAACATGGCTATCTGGATGAGCAGTTCTTC. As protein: CASSQHGYLDEQFF.